These 30 T cell receptor beta chains were sequenced from one sample in a study of T cell repertoires in ileal Crohn's disease. Repertoires were generated with immunoSEQ multiplex PCR, while TCRdb's copy carries only in-frame clones and drops some. The table includes approximately 3,600 clones, less than 75% detected once. The sample comprised ileal tissue. These receptor sequences come from an adult with Crohn's disease.

This clone was picked up a small number of times. The V and J genes are TRBV4-1 and TRBJ2-7; 7 bases align to TRBD1. With V trimmed by 4 bases and J by 2 bases, 5 bases remained unmatched. Germline values: CDR1 MGHRA, CDR2 YSYEKL. This CDR3 contains 14 residues. The CDR3 loop reads CASSPGTEAYEQYV. The CDR3 bases are TGCGCCAGCAGCCCCGGGACAGAGGCCTACGAGCAGTACGTC.

The gene calls are TRBV28 and TRBJ1-1, with 9 bases lining up with TRBD1. CDR1 is MDHEN and CDR2 is SYDVKM in the germline V gene. The CDR3 is made up of 14 amino acids. V shed 3 bases, J shed 5 bases, and the junction held 4 bases outside the gene matches. The CDR3 protein is CASSLTGGGTEAFF. DNA for the CDR3: TGTGCCAGCAGTTTGACAGGGGGTGGGACTGAAGCTTTCTTT.

J is TRBJ2-7 and V is TRBV6-5, with D unclear. In germline, CDR1 is MNHEY, CDR2 SVGAGI. The CDR3 totals 13 residues. V was cut by 5 bases and J by 5 bases, with 13 bases left in between. CDR3 protein: CASSESAEDEQYF. The CDR3 region has the DNA TGTGCCAGCAGTGAAAGCGCCGAGGACGAGCAGTACTTC.

The chain carries TRBV11-3 and TRBJ1-1; no reliable D call. This CDR3 comprises 16 residues. Germline lookup yields CDR1 SGHNT and CDR2 YENEEA. Deletions cut 5 bases from V and 3 bases from J, with 19 bases between. The CDR3 here is CASSPSGAVGDTEAFF. DNA for the CDR3: TGTGCCAGCAGCCCCAGCGGAGCCGTTGGGGACACTGAAGCTTTCTTT.

On this clone: The junction does not match germline at one end; this may be a read error. The chain joins TRBV7-7 to TRBJ1-1; 7 positions agree with TRBD1. This CDR3 has 13 amino acids. The germline V gene encodes CDR1 SSHAT and CDR2 FNYEAQ (reference sequence). The CDR3 DNA reads TGTGCTAGCAGCTTAGACAGGGAGACTGAAGCTTTCTTT. This sequence encodes CASSLDRETEAFF. Using reference TRBV7-7 and TRBJ1-1 for the parts outside the CDR3, the full variable domain is GAGVSQSPRYKVTKRGQDVTLRCDPISSHATLYWYQQALGQGPEFLTYFNYEAQPDKSGLPSDRFSAERPEGSISTLTIQRTEQRDSAMYRCASSLDRETEAFFGQGTRLTVV.

In this sample, this clone turned up a few times. The V call is TRBV9, the J call TRBJ2-5; 7 bases are a match to TRBD1. The end of the DNA is better explained by TRBJ2-7, so the J call may be wrong. The germline gives CDR1 SGDLS, CDR2 YYNGEE. The CDR3 loop spans 15 amino acids. CDR3 loop: CASSVDGTETYEQYF. As DNA, the CDR3 is TGTGCCAGCAGCGTAGATGGGACAGAGACCTACGAGCAGTACTTC.

The chain recombines TRBV5-1 with TRBJ2-7, with 7 bases matching TRBD1. J gave up 2 bases and V 4 bases, and 12 bases lay outside the gene matches. The CDR3 runs to 16 residues. Germline V gene data show CDR1 as SGHRS and CDR2 as YFSETQ. In DNA, the CDR3 is TGCGCCAGCAGCCTCCGGACGGGACAGATTCCCTACGAGCAGTACTTC. Amino acid sequence: CASSLRTGQIPYEQYF.

For the CDR3, the DNA is TGTGCCAGCAGCGCAACCGGGACAGGGGACACTGAAGCTTTCTTT. Protein sequence: CASSATGTGDTEAFF. The rearrangement uses TRBV5-4 and TRBJ1-1, with 10 bases lining up with TRBD1. The CDR3 is made up of 15 amino acids. J was trimmed by 3 bases and V by 4 bases; bases with no gene match: 6. Germline CDR1 and CDR2: SGHNT and YYREEE (reference sequence). Using reference TRBV5-4 and TRBJ1-1 for the parts outside the CDR3, the full variable domain is ETGVTQSPTHLIKTRGQQVTLRCSSQSGHNTVSWYQQALGQGPQFIFQYYREEENGRGNFPPRFSGLQFPNYSSELNVNALELDDSALYLCASSATGTGDTEAFFGQGTRLTVV.

The chain combines TRBV7-2 with TRBJ1-2, with D possibly being TRBD1 (5 bases). CDR3 length: 14 residues. V was trimmed by 1 base and J by 0 bases, leaving 6 bases between them. The germline V gene has CDR1 SGHTA and CDR2 FQGNSA. This chain's CDR3 is CASSLGGANYGYTF. Written as DNA, the CDR3 is TGTGCCAGCAGCTTAGGGGGGGCTAACTATGGCTACACCTTC.

This chain uses TRBV15 with TRBJ2-6; a weak D match, TRBD1 (6 bases). This CDR3 is 16 amino acids long. Between the trimmed V and J ends, which lost 5 bases and 2 bases, there was a span of 13 bases. Germline assignment: CDR1 LNHNV and CDR2 YYDKDF (reference sequence). In DNA, the CDR3 is TGTGCCACCAGCGGGTCTACAGGGACTGGGGCCAACGTCCTGACTTTC. Translation gives CATSGSTGTGANVLTF. Full variable domain (remainder filled in from reference TRBV15 and TRBJ2-6): DAMVIQNPRYQVTQFGKPVTLSCSQTLNHNVMYWYQQKSSQAPKLLFHYYDKDFNNEADTPDNFQSRRPNTSFCFLDIRSPGLGDTAMYLCATSGSTGTGANVLTFGAGSRLTVL.

The chain links TRBV4-1 to TRBJ1-2; 9 nucleotides match TRBD1. CDR1 and CDR2 (germline): MGHRA, YSYEKL. Trimming at V came to 2 bases and at J to 7 bases, leaving 8 bases not matched to a gene. CDR3 length: 15 residues. CDR3 in DNA: TGCGCCAGCAGCCAACTAACCGGGACAGGGTTTGGCTACACCTTC. Translating it yields CASSQLTGTGFGYTF.

This clone was seen just once. The chain uses TRBV19 and TRBJ1-2, with D possibly being TRBD1 (6 bases). V lost 3 bases to trimming and J lost 4 bases, with 9 bases between them. Per the germline V gene, CDR1 is LNHDA and CDR2 is SQIVND (reference sequence). The CDR3 runs 13 residues. DNA for the CDR3: TGTGCCAGTAGTATGAGACAGGTCTATGGCTACACCTTC. Amino acid sequence: CASSMRQVYGYTF.

To note about this clone: Germline and junction disagree at one end, which may indicate a read error. The chain links TRBV5-1 to TRBJ1-1; maybe TRBD1 (6 bases). The germline V gene has CDR1 SGHRS and CDR2 YFSETQ. The CDR3 consists of 16 residues. In DNA, the CDR3 is TGTGCCAGCAGCTGGCGGGGGGCAAAGCGGAACACTGAAGCTTTCTTT. This encodes CASSWRGAKRNTEAFF.

The CDR3 reads CASNKGGLSYNEQFF. In nucleotides, the CDR3 is TGTGCCAGCAATAAGGGAGGGCTCTCCTACAATGAGCAGTTCTTC. The chain uses TRBV27 and TRBJ2-1, with TRBD2 matching over 7 bases. The CDR3 spans 15 residues. Germline lookup yields CDR1 MNHEY and CDR2 SMNVEV (reference sequence). V lost 7 bases to trimming and J lost 0 bases; unmatched junction nucleotides: 6.

The V call is TRBV6-5, the J call TRBJ1-2; no firm D call. From germline, CDR1 is MNHEY and CDR2 SVGAGI. The CDR3 is made up of 13 amino acids. V was cut by 7 bases and J by 4 bases, with 13 bases left in between. CDR3 loop: CASTSGLSYGYTF. The DNA for the CDR3 is TGTGCCAGCACCAGCGGGTTAAGCTATGGCTACACCTTC.

This clone showed up just a few times. This chain links TRBV14 with TRBJ1-6; TRBD1 is a possible D gene (5 bases). Germline CDR1 and CDR2: SGHDN and FVKESK. CDR3 length: 13 residues. V was cut by 1 base and J by 13 bases, with 11 bases left in between. CDR3 in DNA: TGTGCCAGCAGCCAAGGGACACCGAATCCCCTCCACTTT. Translation gives CASSQGTPNPLHF.

This clone is classed as large. This chain connects TRBV19 to TRBJ1-5; D perhaps matches TRBD1 (5 bases). The V end was cut by 1 base, the J end by 7 bases, with 14 bases between. The V gene's germline CDR1 is LNHDA and CDR2 SQIVND (reference sequence). There are 15 residues in the CDR3. The CDR3 region has the DNA TGTGCCAGTAGTATAGGCTCAGGGTGGGGACAGCCCCAGCATTTT. Encoded protein: CASSIGSGWGQPQHF.

The chain uses TRBV7-9 and TRBJ2-7; D remains unclear. Germline-derived CDR1 and CDR2 are SEHNR and FQNEAQ (reference sequence). Deletions cut 5 bases from V and 0 bases from J, with 8 bases between. The length of the CDR3 is 13 residues. The CDR3 reads CASSADFSYEQYV. The CDR3 DNA is TGTGCCAGCAGCGCCGACTTCTCCTACGAGCAGTACGTC.

The chain carries TRBV20-1 and TRBJ2-7, with D hard to call. This CDR3 comprises 11 residues. In germline, CDR1 is DFQATT, CDR2 SNEGSKA (reference sequence). V shed 1 base and J shed 7 bases, with 8 bases lying between them. CDR3: CSARGPREQYV. CDR3 bases: TGCAGTGCTAGAGGACCTAGGGAGCAGTACGTC.

The gene calls are TRBV6-5 and TRBJ1-2; 9 bases map to TRBD1. The CDR3 contains 13 residues. Germline V lookup: CDR1 MNHEY, CDR2 SVGAGI. Trimming took 4 bases from V and 4 from J; bases not matched to a gene: 1. Here the CDR3 reads CASSLQGAYGYTF. DNA for the CDR3: TGTGCCAGCAGTTTACAGGGGGCCTATGGCTACACCTTC.

The chain couples TRBV30 to TRBJ2-2; 7 bases are a match to TRBD1. The CDR3 has 15 residues. Germline CDR1 and CDR2: GTSNPN and SVGIG (reference sequence). The trim removed 6 bases at V and 6 bases at J, leaving 13 bases unmatched. The CDR3 DNA reads as TGTGCCTGTACGCCCAGACAGGGATGGGCCGGGGAGCTGTTTTTT. Translated: CACTPRQGWAGELFF.

The rearrangement uses TRBV6-5 and TRBJ2-7; TRBD2 might be the D (5 bases). From germline, CDR1 is MNHEY and CDR2 SVGAGI. This CDR3 contains 14 residues. With 5 bases removed from V and 6 bases from J, the gap between germline ends came to 17 bases. The CDR3 DNA reads TGTGCCAGCAGTCCCGCGGGCCTGCCGGGCGAGCAGTACGTC. Translating it yields CASSPAGLPGEQYV.

The chain links TRBV5-1 to TRBJ1-1; D is uncertain. The germline gives CDR1 SGHRS, CDR2 YFSETQ. V lost 1 base and J 0 bases, leaving 7 bases between the germline ends. This CDR3 comprises 14 residues. The CDR3 DNA reads as TGCGCCAGCAGCTTGCAGGCAATGAACACTGAAGCTTTCTTT. It specifies CASSLQAMNTEAFF. The variable domain in full, completed from reference TRBV5-1 and TRBJ1-1, reads KAGVTQTPRYLIKTRGQQVTLSCSPISGHRSVSWYQQTPGQGLQFLFEYFSETQRNKGNFPGRFSGRQFSNSRSEMNVSTLELGDSALYLCASSLQAMNTEAFFGQGTRLTVV.

The genes are TRBV4-1 and TRBJ1-5; 8 bases fit TRBD1. J lost 4 bases, V lost 1 base, and 3 bases had no gene match. The germline V gene encodes CDR1 MGHRA and CDR2 YSYEKL. The CDR3 loop spans 15 amino acids. In DNA form, the CDR3 reads TGCGCCAGCAGCCAAGGGGGACAGGCGAATCAGCCCCAGCATTTT. Its translation: CASSQGGQANQPQHF.

The genes are TRBV7-9 and TRBJ1-1; D possibly corresponds to TRBD1 (5 bases). V was trimmed by 1 base and J by 5 bases, leaving 8 bases between them. Per the germline V gene, CDR1 is SEHNR and CDR2 is FQNEAQ (reference sequence). The CDR3 is 13 amino acids. The CDR3 DNA follows: TGTGCCAGCAGCTTAGACGGGGGGACTGAAGCTTTCTTT. It encodes CASSLDGGTEAFF.

The genes are TRBV7-2 and TRBJ1-2; D uncertain. Trimming shortened V by 2 bases and J by 8 bases, and 15 bases separated the two germline ends. CDR1 and CDR2 (germline): SGHTA, FQGNSA. The CDR3 sequence is 14 residues long. CDR3 nucleotides: TGTGCCAGCAGCTTAACGATAGTTGGGGAGGGCTACACCTTC. This translates into CASSLTIVGEGYTF.

The chain is built from TRBV18 and TRBJ2-1, with 12 bases fitting TRBD1. Per germline, CDR1 KGHSH and CDR2 LQKENI. The V segment lost 4 bases and the J segment 8 bases; nucleotides outside the gene matches: 3. This CDR3 is built from 14 residues. The CDR3 bases are TGTGCCAGCTCACTCGGGACAGGGGGCGATGAGCAGTTCTTC. As protein: CASSLGTGGDEQFF.

This clone was observed a few times. The same CDR3 can be traced to other DNA sequences in this sample. The V gene is TRBV7-9, the J gene TRBJ1-1; the D is unclear. Looked up from germline, CDR1 is SEHNR and CDR2 is FQNEAQ (reference sequence). The V end lost 1 base, the J end lost 2 bases, and 8 bases lay between the germline ends. This CDR3 region has 14 residues. CDR3 DNA: TGTGCCAGCAGCTTAGGGCAGTCCAACACTGAAGCTTTCTTT. Its protein is CASSLGQSNTEAFF.

This clone was seen a handful of times. V is TRBV15 and J is TRBJ1-2, with TRBD1 matching 8 bases. Looked up from germline, CDR1 is LNHNV and CDR2 is YYDKDF (reference sequence). This CDR3 has 13 amino acids. The V and J ends lost 5 bases and 10 bases, in that order; junction bases with no gene match: 9. CDR3 region: CATSSARDRFYTF. For the CDR3, the DNA is TGTGCCACCAGCTCCGCACGGGACAGGTTCTACACCTTC.

This chain uses TRBV20-1 with TRBJ1-1; D not resolved. Germline V CDR1 and CDR2: DFQATT, SNEGSKA (reference sequence). The V gene lost 2 bases and the J gene lost 8 bases, with 9 bases spanning the gap. CDR3 length: 11 amino acids. This CDR3 reads CSARRPREAFF. Written as DNA, the CDR3 is TGCAGTGCTAGACGTCCCAGGGAAGCTTTCTTT.